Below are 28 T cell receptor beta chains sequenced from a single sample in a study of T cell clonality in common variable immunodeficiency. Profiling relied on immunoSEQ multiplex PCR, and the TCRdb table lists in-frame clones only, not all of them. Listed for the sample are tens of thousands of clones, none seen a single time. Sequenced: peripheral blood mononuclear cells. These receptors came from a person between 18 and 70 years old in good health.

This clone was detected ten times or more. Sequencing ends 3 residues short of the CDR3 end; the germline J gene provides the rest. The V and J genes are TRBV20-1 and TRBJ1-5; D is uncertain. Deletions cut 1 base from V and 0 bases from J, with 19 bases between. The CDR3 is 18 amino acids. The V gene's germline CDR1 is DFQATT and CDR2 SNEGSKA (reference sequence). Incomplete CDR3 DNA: TGCAGTGCTAGAGGCGTGCCTCAAGCCTTGTATAGCAATCAGCCC. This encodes CSARGVPQALYSNQP. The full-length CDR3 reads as CSARGVPQALYSNQPQHF.

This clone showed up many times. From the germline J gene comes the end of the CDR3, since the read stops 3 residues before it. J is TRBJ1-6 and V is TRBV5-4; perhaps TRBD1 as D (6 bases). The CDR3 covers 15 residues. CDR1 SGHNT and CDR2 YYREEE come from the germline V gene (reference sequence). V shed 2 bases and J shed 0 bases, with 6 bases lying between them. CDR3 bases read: TGTGCCAGCAGCTTACAGGGCTCCTATAATTCACCC. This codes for CASSLQGSYNSP. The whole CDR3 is CASSLQGSYNSPLHF.

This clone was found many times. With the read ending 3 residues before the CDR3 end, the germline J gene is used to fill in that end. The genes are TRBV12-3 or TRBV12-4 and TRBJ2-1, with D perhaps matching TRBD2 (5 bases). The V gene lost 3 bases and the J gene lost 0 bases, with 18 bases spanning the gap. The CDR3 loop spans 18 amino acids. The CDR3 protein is CASSLYSRRASSYNEQFF. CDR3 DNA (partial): TGTGCCAGCAGTTTGTATAGTAGGCGGGCGAGCTCCTACAATGAG.

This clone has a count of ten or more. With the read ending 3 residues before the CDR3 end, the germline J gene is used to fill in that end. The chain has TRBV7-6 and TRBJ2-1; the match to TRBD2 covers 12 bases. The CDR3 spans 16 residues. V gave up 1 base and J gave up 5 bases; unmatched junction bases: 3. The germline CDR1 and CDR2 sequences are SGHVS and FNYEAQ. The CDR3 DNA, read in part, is TGTGCCAGCAGCTTAGTCGCTAGCGGGGGGGACAATGAG. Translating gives CASSLVASGGDNE. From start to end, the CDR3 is CASSLVASGGDNEQFF.

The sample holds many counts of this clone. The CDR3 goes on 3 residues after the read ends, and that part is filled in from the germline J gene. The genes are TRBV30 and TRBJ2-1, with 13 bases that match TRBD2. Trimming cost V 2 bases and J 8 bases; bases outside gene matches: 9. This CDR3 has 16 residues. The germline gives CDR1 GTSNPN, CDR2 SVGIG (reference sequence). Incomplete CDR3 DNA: TGTGCCTGGAGTTGGATGGGACTAGCGGGAAGCTATGAG. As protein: CAWSWMGLAGSYE. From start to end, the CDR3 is CAWSWMGLAGSYEQFF.

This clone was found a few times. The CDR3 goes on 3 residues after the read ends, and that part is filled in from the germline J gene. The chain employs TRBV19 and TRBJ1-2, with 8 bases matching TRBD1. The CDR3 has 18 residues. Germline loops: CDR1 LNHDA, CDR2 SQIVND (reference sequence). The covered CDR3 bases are TGTGCCAGTAGTGAATCAGGGACAGGTTATTGGGGTGGTAATGAC. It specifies CASSESGTGYWGGND. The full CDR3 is CASSESGTGYWGGNDYTF. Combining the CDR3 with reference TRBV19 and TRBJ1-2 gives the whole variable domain DGGITQSPKYLFRKEGQNVTLSCEQNLNHDAMYWYRQDPGQGLRLIYYSQIVNDFQKGDIAEGYSVSREKKESFPLTVTSAQKNPTAFYLCASSESGTGYWGGNDYTFGSGTRLTVV.

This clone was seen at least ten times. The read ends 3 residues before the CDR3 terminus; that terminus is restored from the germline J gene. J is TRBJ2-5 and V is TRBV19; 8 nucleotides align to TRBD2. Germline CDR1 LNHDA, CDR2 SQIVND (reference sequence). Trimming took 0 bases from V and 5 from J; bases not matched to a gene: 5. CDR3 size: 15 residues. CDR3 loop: CASSIEGLGGETQYF. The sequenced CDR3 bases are TGTGCCAGTAGTATAGAGGGACTAGGAGGGGAGACC.

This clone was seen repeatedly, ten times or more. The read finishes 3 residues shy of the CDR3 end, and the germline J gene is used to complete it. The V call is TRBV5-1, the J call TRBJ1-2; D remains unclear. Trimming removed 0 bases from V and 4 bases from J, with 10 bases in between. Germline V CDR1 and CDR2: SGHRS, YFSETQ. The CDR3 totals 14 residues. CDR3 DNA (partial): TGCGCCAGCAGCTTGGGGCAGGACTCCTATGGC. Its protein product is CASSLGQDSYG. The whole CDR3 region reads CASSLGQDSYGYTF.

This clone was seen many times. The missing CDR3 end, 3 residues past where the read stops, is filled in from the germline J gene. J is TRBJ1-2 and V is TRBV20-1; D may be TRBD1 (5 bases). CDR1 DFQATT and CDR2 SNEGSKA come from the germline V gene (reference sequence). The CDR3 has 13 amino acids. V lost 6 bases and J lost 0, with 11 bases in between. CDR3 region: CSAEGVTNYGYTF. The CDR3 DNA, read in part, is TGCAGTGCCGAAGGGGTGACTAACTATGGC.

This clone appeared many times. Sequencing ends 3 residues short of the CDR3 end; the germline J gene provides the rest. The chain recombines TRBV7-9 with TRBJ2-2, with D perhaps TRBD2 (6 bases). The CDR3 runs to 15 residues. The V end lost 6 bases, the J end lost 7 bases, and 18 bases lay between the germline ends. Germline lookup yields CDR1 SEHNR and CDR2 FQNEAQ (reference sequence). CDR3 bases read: TGTGCCAGCAGTCTAGTCGGGGGACGGAGCGGGGAG. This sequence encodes CASSLVGGRSGE. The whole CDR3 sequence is CASSLVGGRSGELFF.

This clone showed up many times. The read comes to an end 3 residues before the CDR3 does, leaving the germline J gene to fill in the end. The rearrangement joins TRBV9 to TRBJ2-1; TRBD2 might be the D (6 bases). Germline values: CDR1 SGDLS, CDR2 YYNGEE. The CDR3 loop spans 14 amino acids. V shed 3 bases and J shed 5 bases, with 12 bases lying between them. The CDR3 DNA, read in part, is TGTGCCAGCAGCGAGTTCGGCGGGAACAATGAG. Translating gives CASSEFGGNNE. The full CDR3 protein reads CASSEFGGNNEQFF.

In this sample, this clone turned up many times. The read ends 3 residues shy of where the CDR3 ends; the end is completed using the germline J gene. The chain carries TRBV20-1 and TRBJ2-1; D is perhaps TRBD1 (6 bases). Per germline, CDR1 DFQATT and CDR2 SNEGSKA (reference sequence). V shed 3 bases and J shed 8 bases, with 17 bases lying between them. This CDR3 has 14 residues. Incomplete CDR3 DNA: TGCAGTGCTAGTGGTAGGGCAGGGGTGGATGAG. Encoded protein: CSASGRAGVDE. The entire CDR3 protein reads CSASGRAGVDEQFF.

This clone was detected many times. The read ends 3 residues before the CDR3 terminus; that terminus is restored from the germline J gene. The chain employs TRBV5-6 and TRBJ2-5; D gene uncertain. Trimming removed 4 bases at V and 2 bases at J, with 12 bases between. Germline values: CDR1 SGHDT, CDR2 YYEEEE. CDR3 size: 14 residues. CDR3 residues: CASSPSLPQETQYF. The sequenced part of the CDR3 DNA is TGTGCCAGCAGCCCGAGCCTACCTCAAGAGACC. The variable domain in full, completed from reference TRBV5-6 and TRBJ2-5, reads DAGVTQSPTHLIKTRGQQVTLRCSPKSGHDTVSWYQQALGQGPQFIFQYYEEEERQRGNFPDRFSGHQFPNYSSELNVNALLLGDSALYLCASSPSLPQETQYFGPGTRLLVL.

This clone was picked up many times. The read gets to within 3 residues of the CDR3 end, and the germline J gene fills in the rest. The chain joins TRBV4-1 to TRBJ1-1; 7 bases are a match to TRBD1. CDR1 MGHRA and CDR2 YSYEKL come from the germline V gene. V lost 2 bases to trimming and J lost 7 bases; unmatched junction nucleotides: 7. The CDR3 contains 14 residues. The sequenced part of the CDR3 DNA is TGCGCCAGCAGCCAAAGGGGGCGAGATGGTGAA. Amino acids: CASSQRGRDGE. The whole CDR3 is CASSQRGRDGEAFF.

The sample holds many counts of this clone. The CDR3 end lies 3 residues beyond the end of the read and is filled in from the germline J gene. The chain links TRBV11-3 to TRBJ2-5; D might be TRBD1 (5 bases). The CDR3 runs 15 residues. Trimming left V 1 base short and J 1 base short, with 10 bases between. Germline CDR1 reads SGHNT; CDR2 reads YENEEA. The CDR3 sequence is CASSLGQGPQETQYF. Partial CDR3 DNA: TGTGCCAGCAGCTTAGGTCAGGGCCCCCAAGAGACC.

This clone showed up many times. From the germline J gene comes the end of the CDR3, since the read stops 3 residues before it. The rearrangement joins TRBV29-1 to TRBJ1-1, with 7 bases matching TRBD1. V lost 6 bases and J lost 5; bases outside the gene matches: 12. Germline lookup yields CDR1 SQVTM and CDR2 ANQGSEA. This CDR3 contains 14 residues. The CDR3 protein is CSVQRRDRETEAFF. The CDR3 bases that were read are TGCAGCGTCCAGCGGAGGGACAGAGAAACTGAA.

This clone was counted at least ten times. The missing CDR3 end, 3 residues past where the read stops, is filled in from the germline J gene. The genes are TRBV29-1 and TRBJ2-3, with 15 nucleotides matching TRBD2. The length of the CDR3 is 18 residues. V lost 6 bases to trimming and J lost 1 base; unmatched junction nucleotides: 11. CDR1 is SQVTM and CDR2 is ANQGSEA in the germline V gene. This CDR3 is CSVGTSGRKWAGTDTQYF. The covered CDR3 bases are TGCAGCGTAGGGACTAGCGGGAGGAAGTGGGCCGGCACAGATACG.

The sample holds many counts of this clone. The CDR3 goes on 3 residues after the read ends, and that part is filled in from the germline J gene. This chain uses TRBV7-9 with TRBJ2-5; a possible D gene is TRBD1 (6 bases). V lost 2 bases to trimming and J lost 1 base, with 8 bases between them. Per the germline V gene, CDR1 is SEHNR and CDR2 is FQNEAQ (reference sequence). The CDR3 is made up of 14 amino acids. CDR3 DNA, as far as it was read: TGTGCCAGCAGCTTACAGGGGATCCAAGAGACC. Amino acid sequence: CASSLQGIQET. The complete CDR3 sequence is CASSLQGIQETQYF.

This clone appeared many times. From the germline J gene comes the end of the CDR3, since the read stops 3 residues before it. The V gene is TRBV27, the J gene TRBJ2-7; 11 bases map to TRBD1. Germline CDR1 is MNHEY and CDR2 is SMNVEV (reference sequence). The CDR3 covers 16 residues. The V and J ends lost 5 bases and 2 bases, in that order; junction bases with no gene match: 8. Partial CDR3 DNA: TGTGCCAGCAGTGGGGGGATGGACAGGGGGCCCTACGAG. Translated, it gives CASSGGMDRGPYE. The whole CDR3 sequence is CASSGGMDRGPYEQYF.

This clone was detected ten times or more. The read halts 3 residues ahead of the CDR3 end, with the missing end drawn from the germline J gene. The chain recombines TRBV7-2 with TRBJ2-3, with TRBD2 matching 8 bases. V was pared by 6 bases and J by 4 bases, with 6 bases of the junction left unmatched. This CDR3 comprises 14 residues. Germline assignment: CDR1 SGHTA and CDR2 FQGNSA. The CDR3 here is CASSSGLAPDTQYF. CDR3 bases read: TGTGCCAGCAGTTCCGGACTAGCCCCAGATACG.

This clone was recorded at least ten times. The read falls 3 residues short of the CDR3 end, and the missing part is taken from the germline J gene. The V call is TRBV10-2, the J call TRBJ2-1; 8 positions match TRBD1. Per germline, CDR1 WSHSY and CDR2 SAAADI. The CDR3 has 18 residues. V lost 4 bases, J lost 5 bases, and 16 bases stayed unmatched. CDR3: CASSVDRDLMRLDNEQFF. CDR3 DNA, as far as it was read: TGCGCCAGCAGTGTGGACAGGGATTTAATGCGCCTTGACAATGAG.

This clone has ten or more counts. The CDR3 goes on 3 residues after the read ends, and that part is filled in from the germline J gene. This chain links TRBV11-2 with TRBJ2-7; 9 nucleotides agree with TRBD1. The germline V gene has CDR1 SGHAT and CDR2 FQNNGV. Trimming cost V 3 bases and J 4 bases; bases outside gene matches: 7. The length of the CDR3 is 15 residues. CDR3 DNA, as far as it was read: TGTGCCAGCAGCTTTTCCGGGACAGGGCAGTACGAG. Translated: CASSFSGTGQYE. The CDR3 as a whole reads CASSFSGTGQYEQYF.

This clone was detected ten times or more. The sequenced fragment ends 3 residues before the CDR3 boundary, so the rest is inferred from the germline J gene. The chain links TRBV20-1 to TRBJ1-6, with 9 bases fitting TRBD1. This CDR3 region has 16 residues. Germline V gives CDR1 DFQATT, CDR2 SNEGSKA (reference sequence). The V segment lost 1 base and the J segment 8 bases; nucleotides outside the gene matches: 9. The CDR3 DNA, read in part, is TGCAGTGCTAGAGTGACAGGGGGTTCGAATGATTCACCC. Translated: CSARVTGGSNDSP. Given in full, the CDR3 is CSARVTGGSNDSPLHF.

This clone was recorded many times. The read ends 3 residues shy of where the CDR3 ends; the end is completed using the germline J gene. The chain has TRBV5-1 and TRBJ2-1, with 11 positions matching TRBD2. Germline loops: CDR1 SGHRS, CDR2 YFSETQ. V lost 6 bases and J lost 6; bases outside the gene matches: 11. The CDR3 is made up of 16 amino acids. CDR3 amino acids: CASTWGSSGGSNEQFF. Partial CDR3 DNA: TGCGCCAGCACTTGGGGCTCTAGCGGGGGGTCCAATGAG.

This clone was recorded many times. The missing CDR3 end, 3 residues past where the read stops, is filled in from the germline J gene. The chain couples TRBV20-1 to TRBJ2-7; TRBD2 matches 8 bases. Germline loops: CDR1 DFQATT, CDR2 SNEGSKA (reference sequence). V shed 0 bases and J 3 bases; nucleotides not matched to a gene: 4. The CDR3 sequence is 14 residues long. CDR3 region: CSARDREGVYEQYF. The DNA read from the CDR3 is TGCAGTGCTAGAGATCGGGAGGGGGTCTACGAG.

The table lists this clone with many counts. The CDR3 sequence: CASSDIDKPYGYTF. The sequenced CDR3 bases are TGCGCCAGCAGTGATATAGACAAGCCGTATGGC. The rearrangement links TRBV10-1 to TRBJ1-2; no clear D. The read ends 3 residues early relative to the CDR3; the germline J gene fills the gap. Per germline, CDR1 WNHNN and CDR2 SYGVQD (reference sequence). This CDR3 has 14 residues. V was shortened by 3 bases and J by 5 bases, with 13 bases between the two germline ends.

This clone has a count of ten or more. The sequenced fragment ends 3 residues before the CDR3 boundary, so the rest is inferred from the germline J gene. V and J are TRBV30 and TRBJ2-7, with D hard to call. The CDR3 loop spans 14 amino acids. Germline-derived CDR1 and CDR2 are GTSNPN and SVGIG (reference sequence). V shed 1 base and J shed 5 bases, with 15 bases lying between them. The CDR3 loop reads CAWSEIAGPNEQYF. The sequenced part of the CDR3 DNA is TGTGCCTGGAGTGAAATAGCCGGCCCTAACGAG.

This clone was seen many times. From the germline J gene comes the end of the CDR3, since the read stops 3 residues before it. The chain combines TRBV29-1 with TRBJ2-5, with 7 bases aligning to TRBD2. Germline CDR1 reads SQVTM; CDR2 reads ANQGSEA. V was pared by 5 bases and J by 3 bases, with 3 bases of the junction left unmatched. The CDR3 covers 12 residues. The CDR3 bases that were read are TGCAGCGTTCCCCGGGGGGAAGAGACC. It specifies CSVPRGEET. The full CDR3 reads CSVPRGEETQYF.